This entry lists 32 T cell receptor beta chains sequenced from one sample in a study of OX40 agonist ivuxolimab in advanced cancers. Method: immunoSEQ multiplex PCR; TCRdb's copy keeps in-frame clones and lacks some. The table lists around 80,000 clones, around 94% of them singletons. Source: CD4+ or CD8+ T cells sorted from blood, taken in a trial of the OX40 agonist ivuxolimab. The receptors stem from an adult with an advanced solid tumor such as melanoma, head and neck, liver or kidney cancer.

The count of this clone is one. In DNA, the CDR3 is TGTGCCAGCAGCTTGGAGGACGACAGTCCGACCTACGAGCAGTACTTC. Amino acids: CASSLEDDSPTYEQYF. The rearrangement uses TRBV5-5 and TRBJ2-7; tentatively, D is TRBD1 (5 bases). CDR1 SGHKS and CDR2 YYEKEE come from the germline V gene (reference sequence). This CDR3 comprises 16 residues. The V gene lost 0 bases and the J gene lost 2 bases, with 15 bases spanning the gap.

This clone was observed a handful of times. The rearrangement joins TRBV28 to TRBJ2-7, with a tentative D call TRBD2 (5 bases). V was trimmed by 5 bases and J by 3 bases, leaving 14 bases between them. The CDR3 contains 14 residues. Germline CDR1 MDHEN, CDR2 SYDVKM. CDR3 DNA: TGTGCCAGCAGTCCCACAACCGGAGGCTACGAGCAGTACTTC. Its protein is CASSPTTGGYEQYF.

The chain links TRBV4-3 to TRBJ2-5; D is ambiguous. The CDR3 is 15 residues long. The V end lost 0 bases, the J end lost 2 bases, and 10 bases lay between the germline ends. The germline gives CDR1 LGHNA, CDR2 YSLEER. Written as DNA, the CDR3 is TGCGCCAGCAGCCAAGAGGTCGGACCTCAAGAGACCCAGTACTTC. Protein: CASSQEVGPQETQYF.

This chain uses TRBV21-1 with TRBJ2-3; the table's D gene call, TRBD1, was not cross checked with the DNA. TRBV21-1 is designated a pseudogene. This CDR3 spans 24 amino acids. CDR3 amino acids: CASSKDLWLGFLRGQGGTDSTQYF. The CDR3 nucleotides are TGTGCCAGCAGCAAAGACCTTTGGCTAGGTTTTTTGCGTGGACAGGGTGGCACAGATAGTACGCAGTATTTT.

This clone appeared a single time. V and J are TRBV5-4 and TRBJ1-3; weak D call: TRBD1 (5 bases). The CDR3 spans 13 residues. Trimming removed 5 bases from V and 4 bases from J, with 10 bases in between. In germline, CDR1 is SGHNT, CDR2 YYREEE (reference sequence). The CDR3 loop is CASRESGGNTIYF. CDR3 in DNA: TGTGCCAGCAGGGAATCAGGGGGAAACACCATATATTTT.

The chain joins TRBV18 to TRBJ2-1, with D perhaps TRBD1 (5 bases). V lost 0 bases and J 5 bases, leaving 26 bases between the germline ends. The length of the CDR3 is 20 residues. Germline CDR1 is KGHSH and CDR2 is LQKENI. The CDR3 nucleotides are TGTGCCAGCTCACCACCTCTCGTCCAGACAGTCATAAAAACCCACAATGAGCAGTTCTTC. Protein product: CASSPPLVQTVIKTHNEQFF. The full variable domain, completed using reference TRBV18 and TRBJ2-1, is NAGVMQNPRHLVRRRGQEARLRCSPMKGHSHVYWYRQLPEEGLKFMVYLQKENIIDESGMPKERFSAEFPKEGPSILRIQQVVRGDSAAYFCASSPPLVQTVIKTHNEQFFGPGTRLTVL.

The CDR3 nucleotides read TGTGCCAGCAGTTTTCGGGTCACAGATACGCAGTATTTT. Protein sequence: CASSFRVTDTQYF. The rearrangement joins TRBV27 to TRBJ2-3; the D is unclear. Trimming removed 3 bases from V and 2 bases from J, with 6 bases in between. This CDR3 contains 13 residues. Germline V gene data show CDR1 as MNHEY and CDR2 as SMNVEV (reference sequence).

This clone showed up just once. The chain has TRBV10-1 and TRBJ2-3, with 7 nucleotides matching TRBD1. Germline CDR1 is WNHNN and CDR2 is SYGVQD (reference sequence). The CDR3 contains 15 residues. V shed 9 bases, J shed 2 bases, and the junction held 11 bases outside the gene matches. Written as DNA, the CDR3 is TGCGCCAGGCATGACAAAGGGGGCCTCACAGATACGCAGTATTTT. Its protein is CARHDKGGLTDTQYF.

The V gene is TRBV4-2, the J gene TRBJ2-1; 12 positions agree with TRBD2. V trimming: 0 bases; J trimming: 6 bases; junction bases outside the gene matches: 6. Germline assignment: CDR1 LGHNA and CDR2 YNFKEQ. The CDR3 runs 17 residues. CDR3 amino acids: CASSQDSWTSGTNEQFF. In DNA, the CDR3 is TGTGCCAGCAGCCAAGATAGCTGGACTAGCGGGACCAATGAGCAGTTCTTC.

The rearrangement joins TRBV13 to TRBJ2-7, with 8 bases matching TRBD2. V was pared by 5 bases and J by 2 bases, with 5 bases of the junction left unmatched. Germline V lookup: CDR1 PRHDT, CDR2 FYEKMQ (reference sequence). The CDR3 is made up of 14 amino acids. The CDR3 DNA is TGTGCCAGCAGCGAGGGACTAGGACCCTACGAGCAGTACTTC. Its protein is CASSEGLGPYEQYF.

The chain uses TRBV9 and TRBJ2-3; D is possibly TRBD1 or TRBD2 (5 bases each). CDR3 length: 14 amino acids. Trimming shortened V by 2 bases and J by 3 bases, and 10 bases separated the two germline ends. The germline V gene encodes CDR1 SGDLS and CDR2 YYNGEE. The CDR3 sequence is CASSVGEMTDTQYF. The DNA for the CDR3 is TGTGCCAGCAGCGTGGGGGAAATGACAGATACGCAGTATTTT.

The sample holds one count of this clone. The CDR3: CATTPAAGAYEQYF. The CDR3 region has the DNA TGTGCCACCACCCCTGCGGCAGGGGCCTACGAGCAGTACTTC. V is TRBV19 and J is TRBJ2-7, with D perhaps matching TRBD1 (6 bases). The V gene's germline CDR1 is LNHDA and CDR2 SQIVND (reference sequence). Deletions cut 10 bases from V and 2 bases from J, with 18 bases between. This CDR3 comprises 14 residues. The full variable domain, rest sourced from reference TRBV19 and TRBJ2-7, is DGGITQSPKYLFRKEGQNVTLSCEQNLNHDAMYWYRQDPGQGLRLIYYSQIVNDFQKGDIAEGYSVSREKKESFPLTVTSAQKNPTAFYLCATTPAAGAYEQYFGPGTRLTVT.

This chain joins TRBV6-5 and TRBJ1-5, with a tentative D call TRBD1 (5 bases). Germline CDR1 is MNHEY and CDR2 is SVGAGI. The CDR3 is 13 residues long. The V end lost 5 bases, the J end lost 3 bases, and 8 bases lay between the germline ends. Here the CDR3 DNA reads TGTGCCAGCAGTACAGGTCCCAATCAGCCCCAGCATTTT. Encoded protein: CASSTGPNQPQHF.

The gene calls are TRBV6-5 and TRBJ1-5; 8 nucleotides align to TRBD1. Germline V gives CDR1 MNHEY, CDR2 SVGAGI. The CDR3 length is 14 residues. The V and J ends lost 2 bases and 4 bases, in that order; junction bases with no gene match: 1. CDR3 residues: CASSYGQGNQPQHF. CDR3 nucleotide sequence: TGTGCCAGCAGTTACGGACAGGGAAATCAGCCCCAGCATTTT.

The V and J genes are TRBV28 and TRBJ1-2, with 7 bases matching TRBD1. Trimming at V came to 7 bases and at J to 4 bases, leaving 6 bases not matched to a gene. Germline CDR1 is MDHEN and CDR2 is SYDVKM. This CDR3 is 13 amino acids long. The CDR3: CASMSPGGYGYTF. The CDR3 nucleotides are TGTGCCAGCATGAGTCCAGGGGGCTATGGCTACACCTTC.

The rearrangement links TRBV7-6 to TRBJ2-7; D ambiguous. Germline assignment: CDR1 SGHVS and CDR2 FNYEAQ. The V end was cut by 4 bases, the J end by 4 bases, with 8 bases between. The CDR3 loop spans 12 amino acids. The CDR3 here is CASSSSQYEQYF. Written as DNA, the CDR3 is TGTGCCAGCAGCTCTAGTCAGTACGAGCAGTACTTC.

This chain joins TRBV4-3 and TRBJ2-1; no definite D call. Germline CDR1 LGHNA, CDR2 YSLEER. There are 14 residues in the CDR3. The germline V and J ends were trimmed by 1 base and 1 base, with 5 bases remaining between them. The CDR3 region is CASSQGVSYNEQFF. CDR3 bases: TGCGCCAGCAGCCAAGGGGTTTCCTACAATGAGCAGTTCTTC.

The chain links TRBV7-9 to TRBJ2-3; 7 bases are a match to TRBD2. CDR3 length: 16 amino acids. V gave up 6 bases and J gave up 0 bases; unmatched junction bases: 9. Germline assignment: CDR1 SEHNR and CDR2 FQNEAQ (reference sequence). CDR3 sequence (DNA): TGTGCCAGCAGGTCTCCGCTAGCGGCAAGCACAGATACGCAGTATTTT. Amino acids: CASRSPLAASTDTQYF.

This chain connects TRBV27 to TRBJ2-2; no clear D. V was pared by 5 bases and J by 7 bases, with 14 bases between. Looked up from germline, CDR1 is MNHEY and CDR2 is SMNVEV (reference sequence). This CDR3 is 14 amino acids long. The CDR3 bases are TGTGCCAGCAGTCCCACATGGGCCGGCGGGGAGCTGTTTTTT. This sequence encodes CASSPTWAGGELFF.

This chain joins TRBV15 and TRBJ2-1, with 11 nucleotides matching TRBD2. The ends lost 8 bases at V and 5 bases at J; junction bases unmatched: 11. CDR3 length: 16 amino acids. Germline CDR1 reads LNHNV; CDR2 reads YYDKDF (reference sequence). Here the CDR3 reads CATRSIAGGRNNEQFF. The CDR3 DNA reads TGTGCCACCCGTAGTATAGCGGGAGGGCGGAACAATGAGCAGTTCTTC. Variable domain in full (rest from reference TRBV15 and TRBJ2-1): DAMVIQNPRYQVTQFGKPVTLSCSQTLNHNVMYWYQQKSSQAPKLLFHYYDKDFNNEADTPDNFQSRRPNTSFCFLDIRSPGLGDTAMYLCATRSIAGGRNNEQFFGPGTRLTVL.

The CDR3 nucleotides are TGTGCCAGCAGCTTAACAGGGGCCATCTATGGCTACACCTTC. Protein product: CASSLTGAIYGYTF. The chain combines TRBV7-9 with TRBJ1-2, with TRBD1 matching 7 bases. Germline assignment: CDR1 SEHNR and CDR2 FQNEAQ (reference sequence). The ends lost 2 bases at V and 4 bases at J; junction bases unmatched: 4. The CDR3 has 14 amino acids. Filled out from reference TRBV7-9 and TRBJ1-2, the complete variable domain reads DTGVSQNPRHKITKRGQNVTFRCDPISEHNRLYWYRQTLGQGPEFLTYFQNEAQLEKSRLLSDRFSAERPKGSFSTLEIQRTEQGDSAMYLCASSLTGAIYGYTFGSGTRLTVV.

This clone was counted a few times. This chain links TRBV7-9 with TRBJ1-2; D unclear. Germline CDR1 and CDR2: SEHNR and FQNEAQ (reference sequence). The CDR3 consists of 14 residues. Trimming stripped 2 bases from V and 1 base from J, with 8 bases between. The CDR3 is CASSLSRVNYGYTF. The CDR3 bases are TGTGCCAGCAGCTTATCCCGCGTTAACTATGGCTACACCTTC. The complete variable domain, with remaining parts taken from reference TRBV7-9 and TRBJ1-2, reads DTGVSQNPRHKITKRGQNVTFRCDPISEHNRLYWYRQTLGQGPEFLTYFQNEAQLEKSRLLSDRFSAERPKGSFSTLEIQRTEQGDSAMYLCASSLSRVNYGYTFGSGTRLTVV.

The rearrangement joins TRBV12-5 to TRBJ1-6, with D tentatively TRBD1 (5 bases). The V gene lost 3 bases and the J gene lost 8 bases, with 20 bases spanning the gap. The CDR3 runs 17 residues. CDR1 is LGHNT and CDR2 is FRNRAP in the germline V gene. The CDR3 DNA is TGTGCTAGTGGTTTTGAGTACCGGGACTCCCTCGATTCACCCCTCCACTTT. This encodes CASGFEYRDSLDSPLHF.

The rearrangement uses TRBV19 and TRBJ2-2; D uncertain. V was cut by 10 bases and J by 5 bases, with 11 bases left in between. Germline CDR1 is LNHDA and CDR2 is SQIVND (reference sequence). CDR3 length: 12 amino acids. The CDR3 coding sequence is TGTGCCATAACATACGGGACCGGGGAGCTGTTTTTT. Residues: CAITYGTGELFF. Based on the CDR3 plus reference TRBV19 and TRBJ2-2, the full variable domain is DGGITQSPKYLFRKEGQNVTLSCEQNLNHDAMYWYRQDPGQGLRLIYYSQIVNDFQKGDIAEGYSVSREKKESFPLTVTSAQKNPTAFYLCAITYGTGELFFGEGSRLTVL.

The chain combines TRBV6-4 with TRBJ2-3, with a weak D call TRBD2 (5 bases). Germline V gene sequence: CDR1 MRHNA, CDR2 SNTAGT. Trimming pared 0 bases from V and 6 bases from J, leaving 13 bases between. The CDR3 has 15 residues. CDR3 in amino acids: CASSDSAGGSDTQYF. DNA of the CDR3: TGTGCCAGCAGTGACTCGGCAGGAGGCTCCGATACGCAGTATTTT.

The rearrangement links TRBV19 to TRBJ2-1, with TRBD1 matching 9 bases. The CDR3 sequence is 14 residues long. V gave up 8 bases and J gave up 8 bases; unmatched junction bases: 10. Germline CDR1 is LNHDA and CDR2 is SQIVND (reference sequence). The CDR3 is CASHPGQGWDEQFF. CDR3 nucleotide sequence: TGTGCCAGTCATCCGGGACAGGGATGGGATGAGCAGTTCTTC.

The chain uses TRBV29-1 and TRBJ1-2, with D unresolved. The CDR3 extends over 12 amino acids. Trimming removed 4 bases from V and 0 bases from J, with 6 bases in between. CDR1 SQVTM and CDR2 ANQGSEA come from the germline V gene. The chain's CDR3 is CSVVGANYGYTF. The CDR3 nucleotides read TGCAGCGTTGTGGGTGCTAACTATGGCTACACCTTC.

This clone occurred once. This chain joins TRBV4-1 and TRBJ1-1, with D unresolved. Germline values: CDR1 MGHRA, CDR2 YSYEKL. The CDR3 has 15 residues. V was pared by 0 bases and J by 2 bases, with 10 bases between. Here the CDR3 reads CASSQDQVTNTEAFF. DNA of the CDR3: TGCGCCAGCAGCCAAGATCAGGTCACAAACACTGAAGCTTTCTTT.

This clone was observed a single time. The limits of the CDR3 on the DNA are not certain, so only TCRdb's listed CDR3 is given. The CDR3 loop reads CTRTLHQQPPRQGGEKLFF. The rearrangement links TRBV1 to TRBJ1-4; no check of the table's D call, TRBD1, against the DNA was made. TRBV1 is designated a pseudogene. The CDR3 length is 19 residues, termini included.

The chain recombines TRBV6-1 with TRBJ2-3; D ambiguous. V was pared by 8 bases and J by 4 bases, with 19 bases between. CDR3 length: 15 amino acids. Germline assignment: CDR1 MNHNS and CDR2 SASEGT. In DNA form, the CDR3 reads TGTGCCAGCCCGACTCCAGTGCCCCCCCCAGATACGCAGTATTTT. This translates into CASPTPVPPPDTQYF.

The gene calls are TRBV25-1 and TRBJ2-1; D unclear. V shed 5 bases and J shed 0 bases, with 14 bases lying between them. The CDR3 is 16 residues long. In germline, CDR1 is MGHDK, CDR2 SYGVNS. The DNA of the CDR3 is TGTGCCAGCAGTCCTCAAGCATCGGGCTCCTACAATGAGCAGTTCTTC. Amino acid sequence: CASSPQASGSYNEQFF. The variable domain in full, completed from reference TRBV25-1 and TRBJ2-1, reads EADIYQTPRYLVIGTGKKITLECSQTMGHDKMYWYQQDPGMELHLIHYSYGVNSTEKGDLSSESTVSRIRTEHFPLTLESARPSHTSQYLCASSPQASGSYNEQFFGPGTRLTVL.

This clone was seen a single time. The V and J genes are TRBV5-5 and TRBJ1-5, with D possibly matching TRBD1 (6 bases). The CDR3 sequence is 15 residues long. V dropped 2 bases and J dropped 1 base, with 10 bases sitting between them. The germline V gene has CDR1 SGHKS and CDR2 YYEKEE (reference sequence). The CDR3 is CASSLSQGSNQPQHF. CDR3 nucleotides: TGTGCCAGCAGCTTAAGTCAGGGGAGCAATCAGCCCCAGCATTTT. The variable domain in full, with the rest retrieved from reference TRBV5-5 and TRBJ1-5, is DAGVTQSPTHLIKTRGQQVTLRCSPISGHKSVSWYQQVLGQGPQFIFQYYEKEERGRGNFPDRFSARQFPNYSSELNVNALLLGDSALYLCASSLSQGSNQPQHFGDGTRLSIL.